The clone carrying this T cell receptor (beta chain) has only one observation. Its target is unknown. The data were obtained in a study of blood T cells in healthy people across ages. Study observations and caveats: Comparison with aged donors showed that long-lived donors had more naive CD4+ cells and higher diversity. Naive T cell percentage strongly correlated with TCR beta diversity.

V was trimmed by 0 bases and J by 0 bases, leaving 10 bases between them. Germline V lookup: CDR1 SGDLS, CDR2 YYNGEE. There are 15 residues in the CDR3. A sample-barcoded 5' primer and a J-beta primer mix were used in a second PCR of about 6 to 12 cycles. TCRdb recomputed calls from the 5' RACE reads with MiXCR, one row per CDR3 protein. The table records some 930,000 distinct CDR3 sequences, 25% to 30% of them present only once. A further study also used this sample, focusing on T cells of mothers and their children. That study adds: Using the M1S primer, the second PCR added sample barcodes along with 2-4 random nucleotides. Mothers yielded over 8 million CDR3 reads, children 3 million to 3.5 million each.

The clonotype was recovered from a woman between 40 and 50 years old in good health. Sample: blood. The chain carries TRBV9 and TRBJ2-7; no clear D. The CDR3 bases are TGTGCCAGCAGCGTAGAAATGGGAAGCTCCTACGAGCAGTACTTC. It specifies CASSVEMGSSYEQYF. Combining the CDR3 with reference TRBV9 and TRBJ2-7 gives the whole variable domain DSGVTQTPKHLITATGQRVTLRCSPRSGDLSVYWYQQSLDQGLQFLIQYYNGEERAKGNILERFSAQQFPDLHSELNLSSLELGDSALYFCASSVEMGSSYEQYFGPGTRLTVT.